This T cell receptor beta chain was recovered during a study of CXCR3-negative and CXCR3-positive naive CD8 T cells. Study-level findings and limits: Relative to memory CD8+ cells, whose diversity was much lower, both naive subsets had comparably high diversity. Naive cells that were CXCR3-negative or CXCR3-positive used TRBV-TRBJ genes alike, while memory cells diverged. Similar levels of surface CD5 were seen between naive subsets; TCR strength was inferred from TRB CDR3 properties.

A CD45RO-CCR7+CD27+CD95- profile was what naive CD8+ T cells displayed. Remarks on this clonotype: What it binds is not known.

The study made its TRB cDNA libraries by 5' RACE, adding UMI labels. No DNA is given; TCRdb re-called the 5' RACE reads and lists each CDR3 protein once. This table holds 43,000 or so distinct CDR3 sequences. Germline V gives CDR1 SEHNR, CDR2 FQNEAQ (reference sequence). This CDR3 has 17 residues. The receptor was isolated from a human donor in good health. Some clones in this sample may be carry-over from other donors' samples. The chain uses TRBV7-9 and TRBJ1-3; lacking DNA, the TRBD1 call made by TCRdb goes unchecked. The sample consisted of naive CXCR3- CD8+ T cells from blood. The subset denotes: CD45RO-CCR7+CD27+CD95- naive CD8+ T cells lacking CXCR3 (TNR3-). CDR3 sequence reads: CASSPGSGPLIGNTIYF.